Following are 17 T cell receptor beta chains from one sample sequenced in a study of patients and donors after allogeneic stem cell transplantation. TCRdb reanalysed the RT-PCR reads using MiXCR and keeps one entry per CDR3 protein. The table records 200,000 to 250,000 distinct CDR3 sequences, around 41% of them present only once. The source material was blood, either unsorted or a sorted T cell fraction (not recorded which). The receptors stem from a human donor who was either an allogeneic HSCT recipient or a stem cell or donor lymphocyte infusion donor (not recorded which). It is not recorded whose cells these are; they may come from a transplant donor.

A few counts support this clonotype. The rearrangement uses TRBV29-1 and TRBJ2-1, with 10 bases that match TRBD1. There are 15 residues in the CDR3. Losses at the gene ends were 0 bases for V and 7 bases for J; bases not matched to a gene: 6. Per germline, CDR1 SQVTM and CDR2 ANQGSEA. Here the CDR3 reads CSVEDLGTGVNEQFF. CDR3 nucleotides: TGCAGCGTTGAAGATTTAGGGACAGGGGTAAATGAGCAGTTCTTC.

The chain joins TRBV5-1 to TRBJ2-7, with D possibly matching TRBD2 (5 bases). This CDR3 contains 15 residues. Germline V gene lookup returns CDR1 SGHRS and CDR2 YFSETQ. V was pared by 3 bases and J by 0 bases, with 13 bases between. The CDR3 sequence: CASSSGLLNSYEQYF. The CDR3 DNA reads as TGCGCCAGCAGCTCAGGACTGCTGAACTCCTACGAGCAGTACTTC.

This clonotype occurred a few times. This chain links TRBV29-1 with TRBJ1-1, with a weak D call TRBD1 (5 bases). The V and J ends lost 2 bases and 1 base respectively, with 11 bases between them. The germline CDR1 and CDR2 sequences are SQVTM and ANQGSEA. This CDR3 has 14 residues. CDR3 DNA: TGCAGCGTTGAACGCAGGGTAGCGAACACTGAAGCTTTCTTT. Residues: CSVERRVANTEAFF.

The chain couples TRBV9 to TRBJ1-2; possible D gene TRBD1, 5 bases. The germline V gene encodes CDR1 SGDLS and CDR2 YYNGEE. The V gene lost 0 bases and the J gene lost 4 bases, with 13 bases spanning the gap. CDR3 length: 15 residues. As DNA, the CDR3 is TGTGCCAGCAGCGTAGGGGGGGACGGAGTCTATGGCTACACCTTC. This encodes CASSVGGDGVYGYTF.

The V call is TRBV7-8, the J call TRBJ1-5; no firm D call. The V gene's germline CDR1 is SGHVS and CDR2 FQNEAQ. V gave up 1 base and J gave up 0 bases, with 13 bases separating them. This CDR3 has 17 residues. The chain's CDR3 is CASSLGAREYSNQPQHF. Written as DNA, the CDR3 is TGTGCCAGCAGCTTAGGGGCTCGGGAATATAGCAATCAGCCCCAGCATTTT.

The CDR3 region has the DNA TGTGCCAGCGGACGGATTACAGGGGGCGCTAGGAATGAGCAGTTCTTC. This sequence encodes CASGRITGGARNEQFF. The chain joins TRBV28 to TRBJ2-1, with 9 bases identical to TRBD1. There are 16 residues in the CDR3. Germline V gene lookup returns CDR1 MDHEN and CDR2 SYDVKM. After removal of 8 bases from V and 7 bases from J, the junction contained 15 bases not matched to a gene. The whole variable domain, remainder taken from reference TRBV28 and TRBJ2-1, is DVKVTQSSRYLVKRTGEKVFLECVQDMDHENMFWYRQDPGLGLRLIYFSYDVKMKEKGDIPEGYSVSREKKERFSLILESASTNQTSMYLCASGRITGGARNEQFFGPGTRLTVL.

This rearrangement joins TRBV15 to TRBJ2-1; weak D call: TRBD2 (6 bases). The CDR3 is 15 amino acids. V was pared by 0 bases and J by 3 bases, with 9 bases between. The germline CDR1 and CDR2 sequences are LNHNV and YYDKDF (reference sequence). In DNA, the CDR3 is TGTGCCACCAGCAGAGAGGGCGGGGACTACAATGAGCAGTTCTTC. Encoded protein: CATSREGGDYNEQFF. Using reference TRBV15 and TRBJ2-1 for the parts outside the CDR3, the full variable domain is DAMVIQNPRYQVTQFGKPVTLSCSQTLNHNVMYWYQQKSSQAPKLLFHYYDKDFNNEADTPDNFQSRRPNTSFCFLDIRSPGLGDTAMYLCATSREGGDYNEQFFGPGTRLTVL.

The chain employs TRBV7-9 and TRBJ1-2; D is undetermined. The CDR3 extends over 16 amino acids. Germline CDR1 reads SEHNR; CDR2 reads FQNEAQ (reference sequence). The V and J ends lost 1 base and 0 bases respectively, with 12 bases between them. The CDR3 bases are TGTGCCAGCAGCTTAGATGGCAGCCTCTCTAACTATGGCTACACCTTC. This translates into CASSLDGSLSNYGYTF.

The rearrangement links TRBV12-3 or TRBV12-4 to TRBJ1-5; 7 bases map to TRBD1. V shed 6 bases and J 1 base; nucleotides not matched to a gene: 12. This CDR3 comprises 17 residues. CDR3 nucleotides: TGTGCCAGCAGCTTGCCCTGGACAGGAGGGAGCAATCAGCCCCAGCATTTT. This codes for CASSLPWTGGSNQPQHF.

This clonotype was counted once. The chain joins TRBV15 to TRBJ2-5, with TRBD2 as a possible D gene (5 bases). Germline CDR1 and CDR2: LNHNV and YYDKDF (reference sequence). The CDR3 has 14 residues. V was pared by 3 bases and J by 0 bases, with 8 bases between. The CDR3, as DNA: TGTGCCACCAGCAGGCAGCGGAACCAAGAGACCCAGTACTTC. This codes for CATSRQRNQETQYF.

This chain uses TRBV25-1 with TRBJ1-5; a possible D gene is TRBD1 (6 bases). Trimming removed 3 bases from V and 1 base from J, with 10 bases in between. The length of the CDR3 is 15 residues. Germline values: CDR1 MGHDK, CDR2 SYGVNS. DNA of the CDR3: TGTGCCAGCAGTGATACCACAGGGAGCAATCAGCCCCAGCATTTT. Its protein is CASSDTTGSNQPQHF.

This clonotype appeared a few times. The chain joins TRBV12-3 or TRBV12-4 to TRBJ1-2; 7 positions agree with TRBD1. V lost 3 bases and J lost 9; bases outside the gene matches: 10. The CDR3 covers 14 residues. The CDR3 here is CASSFPGQPASYTF. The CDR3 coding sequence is TGTGCCAGCAGTTTCCCGGGACAGCCTGCAAGCTACACCTTC.

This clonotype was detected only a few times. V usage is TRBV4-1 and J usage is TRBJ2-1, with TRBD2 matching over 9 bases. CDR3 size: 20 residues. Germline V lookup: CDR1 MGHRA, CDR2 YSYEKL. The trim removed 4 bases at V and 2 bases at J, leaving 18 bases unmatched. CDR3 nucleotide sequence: TGCGCCAGCAGCCTAAGGGGAGGGGCTAGCGGGATGACGACCTACAATGAGCAGTTCTTC. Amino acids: CASSLRGGASGMTTYNEQFF.

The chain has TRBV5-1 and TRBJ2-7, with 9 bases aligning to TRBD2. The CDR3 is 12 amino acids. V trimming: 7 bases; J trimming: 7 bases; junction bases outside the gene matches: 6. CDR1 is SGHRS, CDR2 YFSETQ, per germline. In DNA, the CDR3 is TGCGCCAGCCGAAGTGGACTAGCGGAGCAGTACTTC. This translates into CASRSGLAEQYF. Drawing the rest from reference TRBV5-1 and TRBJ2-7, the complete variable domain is KAGVTQTPRYLIKTRGQQVTLSCSPISGHRSVSWYQQTPGQGLQFLFEYFSETQRNKGNFPGRFSGRQFSNSRSEMNVSTLELGDSALYLCASRSGLAEQYFGPGTRLTVT.

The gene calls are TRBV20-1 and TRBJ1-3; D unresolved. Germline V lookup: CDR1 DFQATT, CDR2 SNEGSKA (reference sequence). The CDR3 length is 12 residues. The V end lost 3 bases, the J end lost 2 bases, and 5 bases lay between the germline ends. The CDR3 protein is CSASSAGNTIYF. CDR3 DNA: TGCAGTGCTAGTTCTGCTGGAAACACCATATATTTT.

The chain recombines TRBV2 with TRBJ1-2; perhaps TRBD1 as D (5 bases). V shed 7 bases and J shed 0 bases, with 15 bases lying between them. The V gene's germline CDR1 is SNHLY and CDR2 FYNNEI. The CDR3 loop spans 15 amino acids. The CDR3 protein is CASKEAGSANYGYTF. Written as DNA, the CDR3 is TGTGCCAGCAAAGAAGCAGGGAGCGCTAACTATGGCTACACCTTC.

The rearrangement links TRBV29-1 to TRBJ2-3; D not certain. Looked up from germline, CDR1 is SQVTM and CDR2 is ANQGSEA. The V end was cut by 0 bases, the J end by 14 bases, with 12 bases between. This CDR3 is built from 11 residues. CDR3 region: CSVEDPATVYF. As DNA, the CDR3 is TGCAGCGTTGAAGACCCAGCAACGGTGTATTTT.